What follows are 17 T cell receptor beta chains derived from one specimen sequenced in a study of blood T cell repertoires in COVID-19. The data were produced by immunoSEQ multiplex PCR, yet TCRdb's version contains in-frame clones alone and is incomplete. Of about 130,000 clones in the sample, roughly 83% were seen once. The sample taken for sequencing was peripheral blood. The receptor source for this set is a woman in her forties or fifties with acute or convalescent COVID-19.

This clone was found a few times. The J gene is TRBJ1-2, the V gene TRBV5-5, with 7 bases fitting TRBD1. This CDR3 is 14 amino acids long. Losses at the gene ends were 4 bases for V and 8 bases for J; bases not matched to a gene: 11. The germline CDR1 and CDR2 sequences are SGHKS and YYEKEE (reference sequence). CDR3 amino acids: CASSLVTGLRGYTF. Written as DNA, the CDR3 is TGTGCCAGCAGCCTAGTGACAGGGCTCCGGGGCTACACCTTC. Combining the CDR3 with reference TRBV5-5 and TRBJ1-2 gives the whole variable domain DAGVTQSPTHLIKTRGQQVTLRCSPISGHKSVSWYQQVLGQGPQFIFQYYEKEERGRGNFPDRFSARQFPNYSSELNVNALLLGDSALYLCASSLVTGLRGYTFGSGTRLTVV.

The rearrangement links TRBV5-1 to TRBJ1-4, with 7 bases identical to TRBD1. The trim removed 9 bases at V and 8 bases at J, leaving 13 bases unmatched. Germline CDR1 reads SGHRS; CDR2 reads YFSETQ. The CDR3 length is 14 residues. The CDR3 nucleotides read TGCGCCACCAGAAAATCAGGGGGGAACGAAAAACTGTTTTTT. This codes for CATRKSGGNEKLFF.

This rearrangement joins TRBV4-1 to TRBJ1-1; D is undetermined. Germline CDR1 MGHRA, CDR2 YSYEKL. The V end was cut by 0 bases, the J end by 0 bases, with 17 bases between. The CDR3 is 18 residues long. CDR3 residues: CASSQDGRSRTLNTEAFF. Written as DNA, the CDR3 is TGCGCCAGCAGCCAAGATGGGAGGAGCCGCACGTTGAACACTGAAGCTTTCTTT.

This clone was detected only once. The J gene is TRBJ1-3, the V gene TRBV3-1 (or the pseudogene TRBV3-2), with TRBD1 as a possible D gene (6 bases). The V gene lost 1 base and the J gene lost 0 bases, with 16 bases spanning the gap. The CDR3 is made up of 18 amino acids. Germline lookup yields CDR1 LGHDT and CDR2 YNNKEL (reference sequence). CDR3 sequence reads: CASSQGLKRTDSGNTIYF. CDR3 nucleotides: TGTGCCAGCAGCCAAGGCTTAAAGAGGACAGACTCTGGAAACACCATATATTTT.

This chain's CDR3 is CARTIGENYGYTF. The CDR3 region has the DNA TGTGCCAGGACTATTGGGGAGAACTATGGCTACACCTTC. V and J are TRBV11-3 and TRBJ1-2; the D is unclear. V was cut by 9 bases and J by 2 bases, with 13 bases left in between. Germline values: CDR1 SGHNT, CDR2 YENEEA. The CDR3 sequence is 13 residues long.

The chain carries TRBV5-1 and TRBJ1-2; TRBD1 aligns across 7 bases. Germline V gene sequence: CDR1 SGHRS, CDR2 YFSETQ. This CDR3 contains 12 residues. Unmatched junction bases numbered 5, after V lost 5 bases and J lost 7 bases. The CDR3 protein is CASSKTGSGYTF. CDR3 nucleotides: TGCGCCAGCAGTAAGACAGGGAGTGGCTACACCTTC.

The chain couples TRBV18 to TRBJ1-2; 8 nucleotides line up with TRBD1. In germline, CDR1 is KGHSH, CDR2 LQKENI. With V trimmed by 3 bases and J by 6 bases, 0 bases remained unmatched. CDR3 length: 12 residues. The DNA of the CDR3 is TGTGCCAGCTCACCGGACAGGGATGGCTACACCTTC. Translation: CASSPDRDGYTF.

In this sample, this clone turned up a few times. The V gene is TRBV2, the J gene TRBJ1-1, with 8 positions matching TRBD1. This CDR3 has 14 residues. V was clipped by 5 bases and J by 1 base; unmatched bases: 3. The germline gives CDR1 SNHLY, CDR2 FYNNEI. CDR3 DNA: TGTGCCAGCAGTACAGGGGGGGAGAACACTGAAGCTTTCTTT. Translated: CASSTGGENTEAFF. Combining the CDR3 with reference TRBV2 and TRBJ1-1 gives the whole variable domain EPEVTQTPSHQVTQMGQEVILRCVPISNHLYFYWYRQILGQKVEFLVSFYNNEISEKSEIFDDQFSVERPDGSNFTLKIRSTKLEDSAMYFCASSTGGENTEAFFGQGTRLTVV.

V and J are TRBV27 and TRBJ1-1, with 7 bases matching TRBD1. Losses at the gene ends were 8 bases for V and 2 bases for J; bases not matched to a gene: 17. Germline values: CDR1 MNHEY, CDR2 SMNVEV (reference sequence). CDR3 size: 17 residues. The CDR3, as DNA: TGTGCCAGCTCTTTTGGGCCCTCAAACAGGGGTAACACTGAAGCTTTCTTT. As protein: CASSFGPSNRGNTEAFF.

The CDR3 region has the DNA TGTGCCAGCACCCGACAGGGATTTACTGAAGCTTTCTTT. It codes for CASTRQGFTEAFF. This chain joins TRBV6-1 and TRBJ1-1, with 7 bases that match TRBD1. With V trimmed by 7 bases and J by 5 bases, 7 bases remained unmatched. Germline lookup yields CDR1 MNHNS and CDR2 SASEGT. CDR3 length equals 13 residues.

This clone was detected a few times. This sequence joins TRBV19 and TRBJ1-4, with 12 bases that match TRBD1. Germline V gene data show CDR1 as LNHDA and CDR2 as SQIVND (reference sequence). V lost 5 bases to trimming and J lost 13 bases; unmatched junction nucleotides: 8. The CDR3 extends over 14 amino acids. The CDR3 sequence: CASSSGQGAIGLFF. CDR3 coding DNA: TGTGCCAGTAGTTCGGGACAGGGGGCGATTGGACTGTTTTTT.

This clone was recorded a few times. V gene TRBV9 combines with J gene TRBJ2-1; weak D call: TRBD1 (6 bases). V was cut by 3 bases and J by 6 bases, with 19 bases left in between. This CDR3 is 16 amino acids long. From germline, CDR1 is SGDLS and CDR2 YYNGEE. In nucleotides, the CDR3 is TGTGCCAGCAGCGGGGCTGACAGGCATTATATCAATGAGCAGTTCTTC. It is translated as CASSGADRHYINEQFF.

The V gene is TRBV6-5, the J gene TRBJ1-4; 7 bases fit TRBD1. This CDR3 comprises 15 residues. The ends lost 2 bases at V and 3 bases at J; junction bases unmatched: 3. CDR1 and CDR2 (germline): MNHEY, SVGAGI. The CDR3 region has the DNA TGTGCCAGCAGTTACGACAGGGTCCCTAATGAAAAACTGTTTTTT. Translated: CASSYDRVPNEKLFF.

The chain has TRBV23-1 and TRBJ1-6; D possibly corresponds to TRBD1 (6 bases). TRBV23-1 has ORF status, its function being uncertain. Deletions cut 0 bases from V and 4 bases from J, with 19 bases between. The length of the CDR3 is 19 residues. CDR3 loop: CASSQSLSVGTQYNSPLHF. DNA for the CDR3: TGCGCCAGCAGTCAATCGTTATCGGTAGGGACACAATATAATTCACCCCTCCACTTT.

The CDR3 DNA reads TGCGCCAGCAGCTTAGGACTAGTCCCAGATACGCAGTATTTT. It encodes CASSLGLVPDTQYF. The chain uses TRBV5-1 and TRBJ2-3; 7 bases are shared with TRBD2. CDR1 is SGHRS, CDR2 YFSETQ, per germline. The CDR3 contains 14 residues. The junction had 4 bases not matched to a gene; V was cut back by 2 bases and J by 4 bases.

This chain links TRBV30 with TRBJ1-6, with D unresolved. The V end lost 3 bases, the J end lost 8 bases, and 5 bases lay between the germline ends. The germline CDR1 and CDR2 sequences are GTSNPN and SVGIG (reference sequence). This CDR3 has 11 amino acids. The CDR3 loop reads CAWRRDSPLHF. The CDR3 coding sequence is TGTGCCTGGAGACGGGATTCACCCCTCCACTTT.

V usage is TRBV7-3 and J usage is TRBJ2-3; TRBD2 agrees at 14 bases. The CDR3 runs to 19 residues. Germline V gene sequence: CDR1 SGHTA, CDR2 FQGTGA. The V and J ends lost 4 bases and 4 bases, in that order; junction bases with no gene match: 13. In DNA form, the CDR3 reads TGTGCCAGCAGCTCCTTAGGGATTCGACTAGCGGGGGGGCCAGATACGCAGTATTTT. This translates into CASSSLGIRLAGGPDTQYF. The whole variable domain, remainder taken from reference TRBV7-3 and TRBJ2-3, is GAGVSQTPSNKVTEKGKYVELRCDPISGHTALYWYRQSLGQGPEFLIYFQGTGAADDSGLPNDRFFAVRPEGSVSTLKIQRTERGDSAVYLCASSSLGIRLAGGPDTQYFGPGTRLTVL.